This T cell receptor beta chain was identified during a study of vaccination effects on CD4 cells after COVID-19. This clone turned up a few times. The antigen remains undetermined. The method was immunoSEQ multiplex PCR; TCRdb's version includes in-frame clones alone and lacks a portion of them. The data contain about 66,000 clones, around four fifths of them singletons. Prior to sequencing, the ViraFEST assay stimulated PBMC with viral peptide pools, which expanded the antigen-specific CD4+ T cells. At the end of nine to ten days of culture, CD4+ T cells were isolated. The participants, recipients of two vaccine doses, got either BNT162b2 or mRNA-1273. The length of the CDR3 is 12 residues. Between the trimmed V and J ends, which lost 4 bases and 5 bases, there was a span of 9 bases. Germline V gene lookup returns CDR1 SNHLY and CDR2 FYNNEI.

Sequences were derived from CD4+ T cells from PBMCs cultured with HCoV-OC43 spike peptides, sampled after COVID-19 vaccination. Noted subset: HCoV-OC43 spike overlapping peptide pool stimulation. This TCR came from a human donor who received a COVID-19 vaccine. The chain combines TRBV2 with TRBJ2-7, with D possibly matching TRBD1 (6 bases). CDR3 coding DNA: TGTGCCAGCAGTGTACAGGGAAACGAGCAGTACGTC. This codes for CASSVQGNEQYV.